The 13 T cell receptor beta chains below were found in one sample sequenced in a study of T cell repertoires in cytomegalovirus infection (dated by TCRdb to about 2019). The sequencer listed for this sample is Illumina HiSeq 1500. TCRdb reprocessed the public reads (quality trimming at Q25 with fastp, clone calling with MiXCR) and kept in-frame beta chains. CDR3 protein duplicates are merged, each entry listing the most common genes and DNA. This sample has around 450,000 distinct CDR3 sequences in its table, and 25% to 40% of those were observed once. Roughly 13% of the sample comes from the top ten. The sequenced sample was PBMCs. All receptors derive from a human donor in good health (CMV status not recorded). Some clones in this sample may be carry-over from other donors' samples.

This chain connects TRBV14 to TRBJ1-2; D is possibly TRBD1 (6 bases). The CDR3 contains 15 residues. Germline V gives CDR1 SGHDN, CDR2 FVKESK. V gave up 4 bases and J gave up 2 bases, with 14 bases separating them. The DNA of the CDR3 is TGTGCCAGCAGCCCCGCCGGGACATTCAACTATGGCTACACCTTC. Encoded protein: CASSPAGTFNYGYTF. Full variable domain (outside the CDR3, taken from reference TRBV14 and TRBJ1-2): EAGVTQFPSHSVIEKGQTVTLRCDPISGHDNLYWYRRVMGKEIKFLLHFVKESKQDESGMPNNRFLAERTGGTYSTLKVQPAELEDSGVYFCASSPAGTFNYGYTFGSGTRLTVV.

This clonotype was detected a few times. This sequence joins TRBV24-1 and TRBJ1-1; D not certain. This CDR3 is built from 13 residues. Germline CDR1 and CDR2: KGHDR and SFDVKD. V was pared by 2 bases and J by 2 bases, with 5 bases between. Written as DNA, the CDR3 is TGTGCCACCAGTGATTGGGCCAACACTGAAGCTTTCTTT. Amino acid sequence: CATSDWANTEAFF.

This clonotype was seen many times. This chain links TRBV2 with TRBJ2-1, with D perhaps being TRBD1 or TRBD2 (5 bases each). In germline, CDR1 is SNHLY, CDR2 FYNNEI. CDR3 size: 13 residues. The germline V and J ends were trimmed by 8 bases and 3 bases, with 11 bases remaining between them. CDR3 region: CASGGPVYNEQFF. Here the CDR3 DNA reads TGTGCCAGCGGGGGACCCGTCTACAATGAGCAGTTCTTC. Drawing the rest from reference TRBV2 and TRBJ2-1, the complete variable domain is EPEVTQTPSHQVTQMGQEVILRCVPISNHLYFYWYRQILGQKVEFLVSFYNNEISEKSEIFDDQFSVERPDGSNFTLKIRSTKLEDSAMYFCASGGPVYNEQFFGPGTRLTVL.

A word on this clonotype: Given the absence of the conserved phenylalanine or tryptophan at the CDR3 end, a read error is likely. This rearrangement joins TRBV14 to TRBJ2-5, with D possibly called TRBD1 or TRBD2 (5 bases each). There are 13 residues in the CDR3. Trimming stripped 6 bases from V and 8 bases from J, with 16 bases between. Germline V lookup: CDR1 SGHDN, CDR2 FVKESK. As DNA, the CDR3 is TGTGCCAGCAGTCGGGACCTCACGGGAACCCAGTACTGC. It yields the protein CASSRDLTGTQYC.

This clonotype was counted between two and nine times. This rearrangement joins TRBV6-5 to TRBJ1-1, with D perhaps matching TRBD1 (5 bases). V was pared by 6 bases and J by 1 base, with 15 bases between. The germline V gene encodes CDR1 MNHEY and CDR2 SVGAGI. There are 15 residues in the CDR3. The CDR3 coding sequence is TGTGCCAGCAGGGCCGGGGCGGTTAAGAACACTGAAGCTTTCTTT. The encoded protein is CASRAGAVKNTEAFF.

V gene TRBV19 combines with J gene TRBJ1-2; maybe TRBD1 (6 bases). Germline V gives CDR1 LNHDA, CDR2 SQIVND (reference sequence). The ends were cut back, 7 bases at V and 5 bases at J, with 17 bases in the middle. The CDR3 length is 14 residues. The CDR3, as DNA: TGTGCCAGTAATTCCCCCCGGGGGGCGTATGGCTACACCTTC. Amino acids: CASNSPRGAYGYTF.

This clonotype came up once. Sequence at one end of the junction differs from germline and may be a read error. V and J are TRBV7-6 and TRBJ2-5; 9 nucleotides align to TRBD2. Germline loops: CDR1 SGHVS, CDR2 FNYEAQ. The CDR3 extends over 19 amino acids. The CDR3 bases are TGTGCCAGCAGCCCCTTGGGGGGGGCTTTAGCGGGGGCCCCAGAGACCAAGTACTTC. Protein: CASSPLGGALAGAPETKYF.

This clonotype was seen a few times. This sequence joins TRBV4-1 and TRBJ1-1, with D maybe TRBD1 (5 bases). The CDR3 is 15 residues long. Trimming cost V 4 bases and J 4 bases, with 16 bases left between them. Germline CDR1 reads MGHRA; CDR2 reads YSYEKL. CDR3 loop: CASSLSVGTGTEAFF. The CDR3 DNA reads as TGCGCCAGCAGCCTATCGGTGGGGACCGGCACTGAAGCTTTCTTT.

A remark on this clonotype: A read error is likely, as this CDR3 ends without the conserved phenylalanine or tryptophan. This chain links TRBV13 with TRBJ1-6, with a tentative D call TRBD1 (5 bases). Trimming removed 1 base from V and 10 bases from J, with 8 bases in between. CDR1 is PRHDT, CDR2 FYEKMQ, per germline (reference sequence). The CDR3 is made up of 13 amino acids. CDR3 in amino acids: CASSLERDSPLHL. As DNA, the CDR3 is TGTGCCAGCAGCTTAGAGCGGGACTCACCCCTCCACTTG.

This clonotype was seen repeatedly, ten times or more. A read error may account for a junction end that differs from germline. The rearrangement joins TRBV7-7 to TRBJ2-3, with TRBD1 as a possible D gene (6 bases). CDR1 and CDR2 (germline): SSHAT, FNYEAQ (reference sequence). This CDR3 has 14 amino acids. CDR3 bases: TGTGCTAGCAGCTTGGACAGTCTCACAGATACGCAGTATTTT. Its translation: CASSLDSLTDTQYF. Full variable domain (rest looked up from reference TRBV7-7 and TRBJ2-3): GAGVSQSPRYKVTKRGQDVTLRCDPISSHATLYWYQQALGQGPEFLTYFNYEAQPDKSGLPSDRFSAERPEGSISTLTIQRTEQRDSAMYRCASSLDSLTDTQYFGPGTRLTVL.

With regard to this clonotype: One junction end does not reproduce the germline sequence, and a read error may be involved. Here the CDR3 DNA reads TGTTCCAGCAGCTTAAGTGGTTCAGTCAATCAGCCCCAGAATTTT. This gives the protein CSSSLSGSVNQPQNF. The V and J genes are TRBV7-8 and TRBJ1-5, with no clear D. The CDR3 has 15 amino acids. The germline gives CDR1 SGHVS, CDR2 FQNEAQ.

The J gene is TRBJ1-4, the V gene TRBV5-1; D ambiguous. Germline lookup yields CDR1 SGHRS and CDR2 YFSETQ. Trimming stripped 3 bases from V and 0 bases from J, with 12 bases between. This CDR3 is 16 amino acids long. The CDR3 is CASSYFPAATNEKLFF. In DNA, the CDR3 is TGCGCCAGCAGCTACTTTCCGGCGGCAACTAATGAAAAACTGTTTTTT.

The chain recombines TRBV11-2 with TRBJ1-1, with D possibly TRBD1 on 6 matching bases. Germline CDR1 and CDR2: SGHAT and FQNNGV. Between the trimmed V and J ends, which lost 3 bases and 4 bases, there was a span of 12 bases. The CDR3 is 14 amino acids. CDR3 residues: CASSLRGRVTEAFF. In nucleotides, the CDR3 is TGTGCCAGCAGCTTGCGGGGGCGCGTCACTGAAGCTTTCTTT.